This T cell receptor beta chain appears in the sequencing data of a study of post-analysis software for immune sequencing data. General observations from the study: Controls showed lower frequencies than patients for several TRBV segments, and TRBV5-6, TRBV5-1 and TRBV20-1 were among these.

With 6 bases clipped from V and 8 bases from J, the junction kept 11 bases outside the gene matches. The CDR3 length is 15 residues. Germline CDR1 reads MNHEY; CDR2 reads SVGAGI. Unique molecular identifiers featured in each of the TCR beta cDNA libraries. TCRdb redid the calling of the PCR reads with MiXCR, one entry per CDR3 protein. In the table there are about 460,000 distinct CDR3 sequences, 45% of which are singletons. On this clonotype itself: Its antigen is unknown.

Sequencing was carried out using blood. The V and J genes are TRBV6-5 and TRBJ1-4; 8 bases map to TRBD1. This clonotype was sampled from a girl aged 10 to 17 with multiple sclerosis. The CDR3, as DNA: TGTGCCAGCAGGAACACAGGGGGGCACACCGAAAAACTGTTTTTT. Amino acids: CASRNTGGHTEKLFF.